A selection of T cell receptor beta chains follows, all from one sample in a study of T cells in Graves' hyperthyroidism and ophthalmopathy. TCRdb redid the calling of the multiplex PCR reads with MiXCR, one entry per CDR3 protein. In the table there are 450,000 to 550,000 distinct CDR3 sequences, around 22% of which are singletons. The sequencing sample was made of blood. The receptors stem from a woman aged 30 to 39 with Graves' ophthalmopathy. Each CDR3 is given with its conserved first and last residue. The order of the fields is clone size, D gene, V gene, J gene, CDR3 DNA, CDR3 protein. D genes are given only for firm matches. Rows may omit the clone size; those that give it use once, few, many or a size class.

few	TRBD1	TRBV27	TRBJ1-1	TGTGCCAGCAGTTTCGGGGCAGGGGGAGGTCGACATGAAGCTTTCTTT	CASSFGAGGGRHEAFF
many	.	TRBV5-1	TRBJ2-7	TGCGCCAGCAGCTTGGGCGGACGGCCATCCTACGAGCAGTACTTC	CASSLGGRPSYEQYF
many	TRBD1	TRBV24-1	TRBJ2-2	TGTGCCACCAGTGATTTGGGGTCGGGACAGGGGGCGTCCGGGGAGCTGTTTTTT	CATSDLGSGQGASGELFF
many	.	TRBV20-1	TRBJ1-2	TGCAGTGCTCCTGACAAACTTAACTATGGCTACACCTTC	CSAPDKLNYGYTF
few	TRBD2	TRBV12-3/TRBV12-4	TRBJ2-7	TGTGCCAGCAGTTTTTCCCTTGGACTAGCAAACTACGAGCAGTACTTC	CASSFSLGLANYEQYF
once	TRBD2	TRBV7-2	TRBJ2-7	TGTGCCAGCAGCTTAAGGCGGGGGGCATTCGAGCAGTACTTC	CASSLRRGAFEQYF
many	.	TRBV19	TRBJ1-1	TGTGCCAGTAGTATCGCAGGGGATGAAGCTTTCTTT	CASSIAGDEAFF
many	.	TRBV7-2	TRBJ2-7	TGTGCCAGCAGCCGCCAACGAGAGTCCTACGAGCAGTACTTC	CASSRQRESYEQYF
.	.	TRBV27	TRBJ1-1	TGTGCCAGCAGTTTAAACTGGGGCTGGAACACTGAAGCTTTCTTT	CASSLNWGWNTEAFF
.	TRBD1	TRBV7-2	TRBJ2-7	TGTGCCAGCAGCTTAGAACTAGGGGGCCACGAGCAGTACTTC	CASSLELGGHEQYF
many	.	TRBV29-1	TRBJ1-5	TGCAGCGTTCGGGCCGGGAATCAGCCCCAGCATTTT	CSVRAGNQPQHF
.	.	TRBV19	TRBJ1-2	TGTGCCAGCAGGGAAGGCGACTATGGCTACACCTTC	CASREGDYGYTF
.	.	TRBV19	TRBJ1-2	TGTGCCAGTAGCCACGGGACTCCTAACTATGGCTACACCTTC	CASSHGTPNYGYTF
many	TRBD2	TRBV15	TRBJ2-5	TGTGCCACCAGCACGGGGGGGCCCGGAGAGACCCAGTACTTC	CATSTGGPGETQYF
many	.	TRBV18	TRBJ1-1	TGTGCCAGCTCACCCCCAGGAGTGGTCGGAGAAGCTTTCTTT	CASSPPGVVGEAFF
many	.	TRBV18	TRBJ2-5	TGTGCCAGCTCACCACCAACGGGGGGCTCCATATTTGTGGAGACCCAGTACTTC	CASSPPTGGSIFVETQYF
many	TRBD2	TRBV11-2	TRBJ2-7	TGTGCCAGCAGCTTAGATGGGCGGGGGGGCAACGAGCAGTACTTC	CASSLDGRGGNEQYF
few	TRBD1	TRBV6-5	TRBJ1-1	TGTGCCAGCAGTTCCCTAGGACAGGGGGCCCCTGTAGCTTTCTTT	CASSSLGQGAPVAFF
.	.	TRBV12-3/TRBV12-4	TRBJ1-5	TGTGCCAGCACCGTCATGGGGGTGATTCAGCCCCAGCATTTT	CASTVMGVIQPQHF
many	.	TRBV28	TRBJ1-1	TGTGCCAGCAGTTTATCAGCAGGGAGGGGCACTGAAGCTTTCTTT	CASSLSAGRGTEAFF
few	TRBD2	TRBV6-5	TRBJ2-7	TGTGCCAGCAGTTACTCGACGACTAGCGGGAACGAGCAGTACTTC	CASSYSTTSGNEQYF
many	TRBD1	TRBV6-1	TRBJ1-1	TGTGCCAGCAGGGGGAGGAACAGGGGCATGAACACTGAAGCTTTCTTT	CASRGRNRGMNTEAFF
many	.	TRBV12-3/TRBV12-4	TRBJ1-1	TGTGCCAGCAGTTTACCCTGGGGAAACACTGAAGCTTTCTTT	CASSLPWGNTEAFF
.	TRBD2	TRBV27	TRBJ2-7	TGTGCCAGCAGTTTATACCCCCCTGGGGAGGGTTCCACCTCCTACGAGCAGTACTTC	CASSLYPPGEGSTSYEQYF
.	.	TRBV12-3/TRBV12-4	TRBJ1-1	TGTGCGGGGGGGGGCACTGAAGCTTTCTTT	CAGGGTEAFF
many	.	TRBV27	TRBJ1-1	TGTGCCAGCAGTTTATGGGGAAACACTGAAGCTTTCTTT	CASSLWGNTEAFF
many	.	TRBV6-2/TRBV6-3	TRBJ2-2	TGTGCCAGCAGTTTAGGCCGAGGGACCCTGCACACCGGGGAGCTGTTTTTT	CASSLGRGTLHTGELFF
.	.	TRBV28	TRBJ1-2	TGTGCCAGCAGTTTCGAATTATATGGCTACACCTTC	CASSFELYGYTF
.	TRBD1	TRBV4-1	TRBJ1-6	TGCGCCAGCAGCCAGGGACAGGGCAACCACTTT	CASSQGQGNHF
.	TRBD1	TRBV6-1	TRBJ1-1	TGTGCCAGCAGGGACAGGGGCACGAACACTGAAGCTTTCTTT	CASRDRGTNTEAFF
.	.	TRBV2	TRBJ1-1	TGTGCCAGCAGTGACGGGACCTGGAACACTGAAGCTTTCTTT	CASSDGTWNTEAFF
.	TRBD1	TRBV6-5	TRBJ1-2	TGTGCCAGCAGTTACGGGACAGGGAAATCAGCTGGCTACACCTTC	CASSYGTGKSAGYTF
many	.	TRBV10-3	TRBJ1-2	TGTGCCATCAGGACATGGGGGGGCTATGGCTACACCTTC	CAIRTWGGYGYTF
.	TRBD1	TRBV30	TRBJ1-2	TGTGCCTTTAACCGGGACAGGGGAAACTATGGCTACACCTTC	CAFNRDRGNYGYTF
many	.	TRBV6-5	TRBJ1-2	TGTGCCAGCAGTTACTTTGGGGTAGATTATGGCTACACCTTC	CASSYFGVDYGYTF
.	.	TRBV4-3	TRBJ2-7	TGCGCCAGCGGGACTTACACAGAGCAGTACTTC	CASGTYTEQYF
many	TRBD2	TRBV7-3	TRBJ2-5	TGTGCCAGCAGCGAGACTAGCGGGGGGGCCGGAAAGACCCAGTACTTC	CASSETSGGAGKTQYF
.	.	TRBV28	TRBJ1-2	TGTGCCAGCAGTTTAACACCGGGGTCGGGTGGCTACACCTTC	CASSLTPGSGGYTF
few	.	TRBV19	TRBJ1-2	TGTGCCAGTAGTGTTTCAGTACCGGCCGACTACACCTTC	CASSVSVPADYTF
many	.	TRBV12-3/TRBV12-4	TRBJ2-7	TGTGCCAGCAGTATTGCGGGGACCCACCACTTCTACGAGCAGTACTTC	CASSIAGTHHFYEQYF
many	.	TRBV29-1	TRBJ2-5	TGCAGCTTGGAGGACGGACCGGGGGCCCAGTACTTC	CSLEDGPGAQYF
many	TRBD2	TRBV11-2	TRBJ2-7	TGTGCCAGCAGCTTCGAGCGGGGGGGACATTCCTACGAGCAGTACTTC	CASSFERGGHSYEQYF
.	.	TRBV6-1	TRBJ1-2	TGTGCCAGCACTCCAGGACATCTCGTCTATGGCTACACCTTC	CASTPGHLVYGYTF
many	.	TRBV20-1	TRBJ1-2	TGCAGTGCTCAAGGCCTACAGCATGAAACTAACTATGGCTACACCTTC	CSAQGLQHETNYGYTF
.	.	TRBV15	TRBJ2-2	TGTGCCACCAGCAGAGAACAGACTAACACCGGGGAGCTGTTTTTT	CATSREQTNTGELFF
few	.	TRBV12-3/TRBV12-4	TRBJ1-2	TGTGCCAGCAGTTGGCTCAGGGCAGGGGTCAACTATGGCTACACCTTC	CASSWLRAGVNYGYTF
.	TRBD1	TRBV3-1	TRBJ1-1	TGTGCCAGCAGCCAAGAGGACAGGGGAAAAGCTTTCTTT	CASSQEDRGKAFF
many	.	TRBV27	TRBJ1-1	TGTGCCAGCACTCCTGGTCTCACTGAAGCTTTCTTT	CASTPGLTEAFF
many	TRBD1	TRBV12-3/TRBV12-4	TRBJ1-2	TGTGCCAGCAGTTTTACAGGGGCACAGTCTGGCTACACCTTC	CASSFTGAQSGYTF
many	.	TRBV18	TRBJ2-7	TGTGCCAGCTCACCTGGGGACACGCGGGAGCAGTACTTC	CASSPGDTREQYF
.	TRBD1	TRBV18	TRBJ2-7	TGTGCCAGCTCAGGCGCCGGGACAGGGTTCTACGAGCAGTACTTC	CASSGAGTGFYEQYF